This T cell receptor beta chain was identified during a study of blood T cell repertoires in COVID-19. Study information: Sources were T cells, B-cell-depleted T cells, or PBMCs; the material itself was cDNA or gDNA.

Germline CDR1 and CDR2: LGHNA and YSLEER. This CDR3 contains 15 residues. V was trimmed by 4 bases and J by 9 bases, leaving 16 bases between them. Libraries were prepared by immunoSEQ multiplex PCR; TCRdb keeps only in-frame clonotypes and omits some of them. Here the sample spans under 150,000 clones, almost 80% being singletons. The receptor was derived from a human donor in a cohort sampled during active COVID-19. Sequencing used peripheral blood. The chain recombines TRBV4-3 with TRBJ1-6, with D perhaps TRBD1 (6 bases). The CDR3 DNA reads TGCGCCAGCAGCCCGTCGCAGACAGGTGGTTCACCCCTCCACTTT. Residues: CASSPSQTGGSPLHF.